Listed below are T cell receptor beta chains from one sample, sequenced in a study of memory CD8 T cells in hepatitis C reinfection. The data were produced by immunoSEQ multiplex PCR, yet TCRdb's version contains in-frame clones alone and is incomplete. There are under 50,000 clones in the sample; approximately 90% occur only once, and 0.95% to 1.5% lies in the top ten. The sample comprised naive CD8+ T cells sorted from blood. The receptors come from a young man with hepatitis C virus infection. Each CDR3 is given with its conserved first and last residue. The D gene is left open where the match is weak. Clone size, where shown, is once, few, many, or a class for clones that have expanded.

CDR3aa,CDR3nt,abundance,v_gene,d_gene,j_gene
CASSYGGRNQPQHF,TGTGCCAGCAGTTATGGGGGGAGAAATCAGCCCCAGCATTTT,.,TRBV6-5,.,TRBJ1-5
CASSEDLAAPYNEQFF,TGTGCCAGCAGTGAGGATCTAGCGGCCCCCTACAATGAGCAGTTCTTC,.,TRBV6-4,TRBD2,TRBJ2-1
CASSYAGVEQFF,TGTGCCAGCAGTTACGCCGGAGTTGAGCAGTTCTTC,.,TRBV6-5,.,TRBJ2-1
CASSYGTGFSPLHF,TGTGCCAGCAGTTACGGAACAGGGTTTTCACCCCTCCACTTT,.,TRBV6-5,.,TRBJ1-6
CASSQGFEQFF,TGTGCCAGCAGTCAGGGTTTCGAGCAGTTCTTC,.,TRBV25-1,.,TRBJ2-1
CASSLASHLYNEQFF,TGCGCCAGCAGCTTGGCTAGCCACCTTTACAATGAGCAGTTCTTC,.,TRBV5-1,.,TRBJ2-1
CASSIHRGNEQFF,TGTGCTAGCAGCATACACAGGGGTAATGAGCAGTTCTTC,.,TRBV7-7,TRBD1,TRBJ2-1
CASSTGGELFF,TGTGCCAGCAGCACAGGGGGGGAGCTGTTTTTT,.,TRBV7-9,.,TRBJ2-2
CATSYITNTGGLFF,TGTGCCACCTCCTACATCACGAACACCGGGGGGCTGTTTTTT,.,TRBV6-1,.,TRBJ2-2
CASRYPGSTNEKLFF,TGTGCCAGCAGATACCCAGGGTCAACTAATGAAAAACTGTTTTTT,.,TRBV2,.,TRBJ1-4
CASSVGTGIGNTIYF,TGTGCCAGCAGCGTCGGGACAGGGATAGGAAACACCATATATTTT,few,TRBV9,TRBD1,TRBJ1-3
CASSSTGASSPLHF,TGTGCCAGCAGCTCGACAGGGGCGAGTTCACCCCTCCACTTT,.,TRBV6-5,TRBD1,TRBJ1-6
CASSHDRYEQYF,TGTGCCAGCAGTCACGACAGGTACGAGCAGTACTTC,.,TRBV14,.,TRBJ2-7
CASSQVAPGVNTGELFF,TGCGCCAGCAGCCAAGTAGCCCCCGGAGTAAACACCGGGGAGCTGTTTTTT,.,TRBV4-1,.,TRBJ2-2
CASSLAYGAGNSEAFF,TGTGCCAGCAGCTTAGCCTATGGGGCAGGTAATTCTGAAGCTTTCTTT,.,TRBV7-9,.,TRBJ1-1
CASSLSGTSEYEQYF,TGTGCCAGCAGTCTCTCCGGGACTAGCGAATACGAGCAGTACTTC,.,TRBV27,TRBD2,TRBJ2-7
CASSHSGKTDTQYF,TGTGCCAGCAGTCATAGCGGGAAAACAGATACGCAGTATTTT,once,TRBV28,TRBD2,TRBJ2-3
CSARGGGTQYF,TGCAGTGCTAGAGGGGGGGGAACCCAGTACTTC,once,TRBV20-1,TRBD2,TRBJ2-5
CASSQALAVTGELFF,TGCGCCAGCAGCCAAGCACTAGCGGTTACCGGGGAGCTGTTTTTT,.,TRBV4-3,TRBD2,TRBJ2-2
CASSGLAGGPGTGELFF,TGTGCCAGCAGCGGACTAGCGGGGGGTCCCGGCACCGGGGAGCTGTTTTTT,.,TRBV9,TRBD2,TRBJ2-2
CASRQAPGGSTDTQYF,TGTGCCAGCAGGCAAGCCCCGGGAGGAAGCACAGATACGCAGTATTTT,.,TRBV7-2,TRBD2,TRBJ2-3
CASSSTYEQYF,TGTGCCAGCAGTAGTACCTACGAGCAGTACTTC,.,TRBV5-4,.,TRBJ2-7
CASSPWGAGELFF,TGTGCCAGCAGCCCCTGGGGAGCCGGGGAGCTGTTTTTT,.,TRBV5-4,.,TRBJ2-2
CASSLALADYEQYF,TGTGCCAGCAGCTTAGCACTAGCGGACTACGAGCAGTACTTC,.,TRBV7-6,TRBD2,TRBJ2-7
CAISDGGTSYNEQFF,TGTGCCATCAGTGACGGGGGGACCTCCTACAATGAGCAGTTCTTC,.,TRBV10-3,TRBD2,TRBJ2-1
CASTVGRVKDEQYF,TGTGCCAGTACCGTTGGGCGGGTTAAGGACGAGCAGTACTTC,.,TRBV13,.,TRBJ2-7
CASSQDLGNTIYF,TGCGCCAGCAGCCAAGATCTTGGAAACACCATATATTTT,.,TRBV4-1,.,TRBJ1-3
CASSLSTGGYGYTF,TGTGCCAGCAGTTTATCCACAGGGGGCTATGGCTACACCTTC,.,TRBV27,TRBD1,TRBJ1-2
CASSSRGLAGSDTQYF,TGTGCCAGCAGCTCTCGGGGACTAGCGGGATCAGATACGCAGTATTTT,once,TRBV5-4,TRBD2,TRBJ2-3
CASSTGTENEKLFF,TGCGCCAGCAGCACCGGGACAGAAAATGAAAAACTGTTTTTT,.,TRBV5-1,TRBD1,TRBJ1-4
CASSPIQGNQPQHF,TGTGCCAGCAGCCCTATACAGGGAAATCAGCCCCAGCATTTT,.,TRBV7-9,.,TRBJ1-5
CASSQDNYMGHSSGANVLTF,TGCGCCAGCAGCCAAGATAATTATATGGGACATAGCTCTGGGGCCAACGTCCTGACTTTC,.,TRBV4-3,.,TRBJ2-6
CASSSTLLAGEHEQYF,TGTGCCAGCAGTTCCACCCTCCTAGCGGGAGAACACGAGCAGTACTTC,.,TRBV7-9,TRBD2,TRBJ2-7
CASSEALMTSYNEQFF,TGTGCCAGCAGTGAAGCCCTAATGACTAGCTACAATGAGCAGTTCTTC,.,TRBV6-1,.,TRBJ2-1
CASDPGVQETQYF,TGTGCCAGTGATCCGGGAGTCCAAGAGACCCAGTACTTC,.,TRBV11-2,.,TRBJ2-5
CASSFPPGLAYTQYF,TGTGCCAGCAGCTTTCCCCCGGGACTAGCTTACACGCAGTATTTT,.,TRBV7-9,TRBD2,TRBJ2-3
CASSLDTSGRVTDTQYF,TGTGCCAGCAGTTTAGACACTAGCGGGAGAGTAACAGATACGCAGTATTTT,.,TRBV28,TRBD2,TRBJ2-3
CASSLVSRTEAFF,TGTGCCAGCAGCTTGGTTTCGCGGACTGAAGCTTTCTTT,.,TRBV5-6,.,TRBJ1-1
CSVEGGGVSYNEQFF,TGCAGCGTTGAGGGGGGGGGTGTCTCCTACAATGAGCAGTTCTTC,.,TRBV29-1,TRBD2,TRBJ2-1
CASSSPGQGAYEQYF,TGTGCCAGCAGCTCACCGGGACAGGGCGCCTACGAGCAGTACTTC,.,TRBV11-1,TRBD1,TRBJ2-7
CASSERASGGNNEQFF,TGTGCCAGCAGTGAAAGGGCTAGCGGGGGCAACAATGAGCAGTTCTTC,.,TRBV6-4,TRBD2,TRBJ2-1
CATSRDYQGYEAFF,TGTGCCACCAGCAGAGATTATCAGGGATATGAAGCTTTCTTT,.,TRBV15,.,TRBJ1-1
CASSSPSGSRTDTQYF,TGTGCCAGCAGCTCCCCTAGCGGGAGTAGAACAGATACGCAGTATTTT,once,TRBV11-2,TRBD2,TRBJ2-3
CASSSPQGARTAIDEQFF,TGTGCCAGCAGCAGTCCTCAGGGGGCGCGGACTGCTATAGATGAGCAGTTCTTC,.,TRBV11-2,TRBD1,TRBJ2-1
CASSSETGFLYEQYF,TGCGCCAGCAGCTCCGAGACAGGGTTTTTGTACGAGCAGTACTTC,.,TRBV5-1,TRBD1,TRBJ2-7